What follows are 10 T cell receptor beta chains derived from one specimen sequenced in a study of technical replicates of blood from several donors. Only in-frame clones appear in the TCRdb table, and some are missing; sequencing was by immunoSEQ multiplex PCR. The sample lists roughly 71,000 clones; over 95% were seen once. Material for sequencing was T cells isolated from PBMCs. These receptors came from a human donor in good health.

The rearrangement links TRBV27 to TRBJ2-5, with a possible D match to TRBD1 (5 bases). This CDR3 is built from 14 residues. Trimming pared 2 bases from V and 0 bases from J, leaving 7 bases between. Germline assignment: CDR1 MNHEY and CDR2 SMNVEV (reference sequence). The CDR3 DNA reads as TGTGCCAGCAGTTTACAGGGATACCAAGAGACCCAGTACTTC. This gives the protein CASSLQGYQETQYF.

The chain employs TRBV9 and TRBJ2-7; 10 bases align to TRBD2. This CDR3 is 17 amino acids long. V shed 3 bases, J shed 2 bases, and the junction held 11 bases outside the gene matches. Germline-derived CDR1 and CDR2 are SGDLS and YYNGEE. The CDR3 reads CASSAERGGGLPYEQYF. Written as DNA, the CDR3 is TGTGCCAGCAGCGCCGAGCGGGGGGGCGGACTACCCTACGAGCAGTACTTC. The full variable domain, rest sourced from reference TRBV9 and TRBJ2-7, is DSGVTQTPKHLITATGQRVTLRCSPRSGDLSVYWYQQSLDQGLQFLIQYYNGEERAKGNILERFSAQQFPDLHSELNLSSLELGDSALYFCASSAERGGGLPYEQYFGPGTRLTVT.

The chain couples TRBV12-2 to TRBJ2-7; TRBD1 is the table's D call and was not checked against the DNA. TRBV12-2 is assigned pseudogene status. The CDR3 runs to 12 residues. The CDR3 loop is CASPQVRYEQYF. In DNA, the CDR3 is TGTGCAAGTCCCCAGGTCCGCTACGAGCAGTACTTC.

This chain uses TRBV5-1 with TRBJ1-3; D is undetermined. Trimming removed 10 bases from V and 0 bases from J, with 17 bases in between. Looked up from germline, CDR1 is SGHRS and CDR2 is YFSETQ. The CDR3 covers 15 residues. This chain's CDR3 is CARDVRSFSGNTIYF. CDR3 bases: TGCGCCCGCGATGTGAGGTCTTTCTCTGGAAACACCATATATTTT.

The CDR3 nucleotides read TGTGCCAGCAGCTTCGACACCCCCTACGAGCAGTACTTC. It is translated as CASSFDTPYEQYF. This chain joins TRBV5-4 and TRBJ2-7; D is unresolved. In germline, CDR1 is SGHNT, CDR2 YYREEE (reference sequence). The CDR3 is 13 amino acids. V lost 2 bases and J 2 bases, leaving 8 bases between the germline ends.

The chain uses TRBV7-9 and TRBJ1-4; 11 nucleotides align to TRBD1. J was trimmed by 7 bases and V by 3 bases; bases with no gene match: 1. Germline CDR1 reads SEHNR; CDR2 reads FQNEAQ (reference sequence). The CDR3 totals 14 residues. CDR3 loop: CASSLDRGREKLFF. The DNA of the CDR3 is TGTGCCAGCAGCTTGGACAGGGGGCGTGAAAAACTGTTTTTT. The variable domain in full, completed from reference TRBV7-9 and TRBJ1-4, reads DTGVSQNPRHKITKRGQNVTFRCDPISEHNRLYWYRQTLGQGPEFLTYFQNEAQLEKSRLLSDRFSAERPKGSFSTLEIQRTEQGDSAMYLCASSLDRGREKLFFGSGTQLSVL.

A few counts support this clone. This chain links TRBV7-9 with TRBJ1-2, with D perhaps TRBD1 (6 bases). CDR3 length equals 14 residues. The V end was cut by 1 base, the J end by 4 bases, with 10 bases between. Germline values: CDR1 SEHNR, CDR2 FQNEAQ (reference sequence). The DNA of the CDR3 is TGTGCCAGCAGCTTAGAACAGGGTATCTATGGCTACACCTTC. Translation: CASSLEQGIYGYTF.

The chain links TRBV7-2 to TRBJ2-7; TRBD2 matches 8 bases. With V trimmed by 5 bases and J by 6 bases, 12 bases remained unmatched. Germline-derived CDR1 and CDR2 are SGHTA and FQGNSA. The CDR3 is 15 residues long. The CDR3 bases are TGTGCCAGCAGCCTTGTCTACTCCGGGACTAGCGAGCAGTACTTC. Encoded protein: CASSLVYSGTSEQYF.

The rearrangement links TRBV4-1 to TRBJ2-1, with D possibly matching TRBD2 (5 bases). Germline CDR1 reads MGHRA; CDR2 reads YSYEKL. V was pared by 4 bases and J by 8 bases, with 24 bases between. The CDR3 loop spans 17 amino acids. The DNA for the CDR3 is TGCGCCAGCAGCCTACCGTCAAAGAGGGAACCCCTCGATGAGCAGTTCTTC. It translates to CASSLPSKREPLDEQFF.

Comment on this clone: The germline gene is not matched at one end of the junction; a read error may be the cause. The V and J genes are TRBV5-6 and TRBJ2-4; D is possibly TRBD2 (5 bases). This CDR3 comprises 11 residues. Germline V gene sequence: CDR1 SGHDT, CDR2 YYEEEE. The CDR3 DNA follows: TGTGCCAGCAGCTTGACCGGGGTTAGCGACTTC. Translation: CASSLTGVSDF.